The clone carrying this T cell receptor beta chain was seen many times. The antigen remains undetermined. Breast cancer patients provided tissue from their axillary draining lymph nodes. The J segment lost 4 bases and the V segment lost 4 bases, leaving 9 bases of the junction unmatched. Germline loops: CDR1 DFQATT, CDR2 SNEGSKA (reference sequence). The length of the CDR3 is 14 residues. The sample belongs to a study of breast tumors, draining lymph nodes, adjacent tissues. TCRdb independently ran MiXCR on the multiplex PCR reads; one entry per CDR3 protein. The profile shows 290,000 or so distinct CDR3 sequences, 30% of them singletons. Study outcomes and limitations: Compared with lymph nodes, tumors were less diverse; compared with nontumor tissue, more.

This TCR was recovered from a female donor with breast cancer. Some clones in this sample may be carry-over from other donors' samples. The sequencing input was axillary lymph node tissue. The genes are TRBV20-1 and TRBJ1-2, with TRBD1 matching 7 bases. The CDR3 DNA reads TGCAGTGCTAAAGACCCGACAGGGTTCTATGGCTACACCTTC. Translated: CSAKDPTGFYGYTF.